The 29 T cell receptor beta chains below were found in one sample sequenced in a study of low-dose radiotherapy and immunotherapy resistance in tumors. As to time point: after trial treatment. This sample's treatment: LDRT plus nivolumab, ipilimumab, low-dose cyclophosphamide and aspirin (RACIN trial). TRAV and TRBV primers primed cDNA for both TCRalpha and TCRbeta. TCRs were amplified for roughly 22 PCR cycles with a constant-region primer and V-primer adapter. One entry per CDR3 protein, called by TCRdb with MiXCR from the reads. The sample shows approximately 84,000 distinct CDR3 sequences, around a sixth of them seen only once. Source: PBMCs, taken after low-dose radiotherapy plus immunotherapy. These receptors were obtained from a male donor with prostate cancer.

The chain employs TRBV7-8 and TRBJ2-5, with TRBD1 identical over 7 bases. The CDR3 runs to 13 residues. Germline CDR1 reads SGHVS; CDR2 reads FQNEAQ. Losses at the gene ends were 4 bases for V and 2 bases for J; bases not matched to a gene: 1. CDR3 region: CASSWGQQETQYF. CDR3 nucleotides: TGTGCCAGCAGCTGGGGACAGCAAGAGACCCAGTACTTC.

Ten or more counts support this clonotype. V is TRBV3-1 and J is TRBJ2-6, with 10 nucleotides matching TRBD1. V dropped 6 bases and J dropped 2; count of bases not matched to a gene: 10. Germline V gene lookup returns CDR1 LGHDT and CDR2 YNNKEL (reference sequence). The CDR3 loop spans 18 amino acids. In DNA, the CDR3 is TGTGCCAGCAGTCGGGGACAGGGGAGAAGCACTGGGGCCAACGTCCTGACTTTC. Translating it yields CASSRGQGRSTGANVLTF.

The J gene is TRBJ2-7, the V gene TRBV26; no DNA check was done on the table's D call, TRBD1. TRBV26 is listed as a pseudogene. The CDR3 is made up of 14 amino acids. The CDR3 protein is CASTGQGGIYEQYF. DNA for the CDR3: TGTGCCAGCACAGGACAGGGGGGCATCTACGAGCAGTACTTC.

This clonotype came up many times. This chain joins TRBV6-5 and TRBJ2-7; D possibly matches TRBD1 or TRBD2 (5 bases each). The germline CDR1 and CDR2 sequences are MNHEY and SVGAGI. V was shortened by 0 bases and J by 0 bases, with 12 bases between the two germline ends. This CDR3 is 16 amino acids long. This chain's CDR3 is CASSYSGRGSSYEQYF. The CDR3 DNA reads as TGTGCCAGCAGTTACTCGGGACGAGGGAGCTCCTACGAGCAGTACTTC.

This clonotype was observed many times. This rearrangement joins TRBV7-2 to TRBJ1-1; the match to TRBD1 covers 12 bases. CDR1 SGHTA and CDR2 FQGNSA come from the germline V gene. The J segment lost 4 bases and the V segment lost 3 bases, leaving 6 bases of the junction unmatched. There are 16 residues in the CDR3. The CDR3 nucleotides read TGTGCCAGCAGCTTGAGGGACAGGGGGCGGGTCACTGAAGCTTTCTTT. Its protein product is CASSLRDRGRVTEAFF.

This clonotype was seen ten or more times. This chain connects TRBV7-2 to TRBJ2-3, with 7 bases matching TRBD2. Germline-derived CDR1 and CDR2 are SGHTA and FQGNSA. V lost 2 bases, J lost 5 bases, and 1 base stayed unmatched. The CDR3 sequence is 13 residues long. CDR3 DNA: TGTGCCAGCAGCTTAACTAGCGTAGATACGCAGTATTTT. It specifies CASSLTSVDTQYF.

There are many counts of this clonotype. The genes are TRBV7-2 and TRBJ1-2; D is ambiguous. Trimming stripped 1 base from V and 4 bases from J, with 10 bases between. Germline V CDR1 and CDR2: SGHTA, FQGNSA. CDR3 length: 14 residues. The CDR3 is CASSLVGGSYGYTF. CDR3 bases: TGTGCCAGCAGCTTAGTTGGAGGGAGCTATGGCTACACCTTC. Together with reference TRBV7-2 and TRBJ1-2, the CDR3 gives the full variable domain: GAGVSQSPSNKVTEKGKDVELRCDPISGHTALYWYRQSLGQGLEFLIYFQGNSAPDKSGLPSDRFSAERTGGSVSTLTIQRTQQEDSAVYLCASSLVGGSYGYTFGSGTRLTVV.

This clonotype was observed at least ten times. The chain has TRBV24-1 and TRBJ2-2; D unresolved. In germline, CDR1 is KGHDR, CDR2 SFDVKD. V was cut by 1 base and J by 3 bases, with 2 bases left in between. This CDR3 region has 13 residues. The CDR3 DNA sequence: TGTGCCACCAGTGATTTATACACCGGGGAGCTGTTTTTT. Amino acids: CATSDLYTGELFF.

This clonotype has ten or more counts. V and J are TRBV24-1 and TRBJ2-6; maybe TRBD2 (5 bases). Germline CDR1 reads KGHDR; CDR2 reads SFDVKD. The CDR3 covers 15 residues. V lost 3 bases and J lost 4, with 9 bases in between. Here the CDR3 DNA reads TGTGCCACCAGTGATAGAGGGCTAGGGGCCAACGTCCTGACTTTC. Amino acids: CATSDRGLGANVLTF.

This clonotype was seen many times. CDR3 sequence: CSARDYGQSSYEQYF. DNA of the CDR3: TGCAGTGCTAGAGATTATGGACAGAGCTCCTACGAGCAGTACTTC. The chain has TRBV20-1 and TRBJ2-7, with D possibly TRBD1 on 6 matching bases. Germline V CDR1 and CDR2: DFQATT, SNEGSKA (reference sequence). The CDR3 is made up of 15 amino acids. V was cut by 0 bases and J by 0 bases, with 12 bases left in between.

This clonotype was detected many times. The gene calls are TRBV6-2 or TRBV6-3 and TRBJ2-4; 11 bases map to TRBD1. With 5 bases clipped from V and 5 bases from J, the junction kept 5 bases outside the gene matches. Germline V gene sequence: CDR1 MNHEY, CDR2 SVGEGT. There are 15 residues in the CDR3. CDR3 DNA: TGTGCCAGCAGTGGATGGACAGGGGGCCAAAACATTCAGTACTTC. Protein sequence: CASSGWTGGQNIQYF.

This clonotype was seen ten or more times. The V gene is TRBV7-9, the J gene TRBJ1-2; a weak D match, TRBD1 (6 bases). The V and J ends lost 5 bases and 8 bases respectively, with 15 bases between them. Germline CDR1 and CDR2: SEHNR and FQNEAQ (reference sequence). The length of the CDR3 is 13 residues. The CDR3 loop reads CASSPQGPSGYTF. The CDR3 coding sequence is TGTGCCAGCAGCCCACAGGGCCCGTCCGGCTACACCTTC.

This clonotype has a count of ten or more. The J gene is TRBJ2-5, the V gene TRBV24-1, with 15 positions matching TRBD2. Looked up from germline, CDR1 is KGHDR and CDR2 is SFDVKD. The CDR3 contains 19 residues. The J segment lost 1 base and the V segment lost 4 bases, leaving 9 bases of the junction unmatched. The CDR3 sequence is CATSDPGLAGGGFQETQYF. In nucleotides, the CDR3 is TGTGCCACCAGTGACCCTGGACTAGCGGGAGGGGGTTTCCAAGAGACCCAGTACTTC.

At least ten counts were recorded for this clonotype. The chain employs TRBV28 and TRBJ2-1; 12 bases agree with TRBD2. In germline, CDR1 is MDHEN, CDR2 SYDVKM. CDR3 size: 16 residues. The J segment lost 0 bases and the V segment lost 6 bases, leaving 3 bases of the junction unmatched. Here the CDR3 DNA reads TGTGCCAGCAGCTCACTAGCGGGAGGCTCCTACAATGAGCAGTTCTTC. Its translation: CASSSLAGGSYNEQFF.

With regard to this clonotype: A far larger clone is off by one base, so a read error is likely. The chain employs TRBV6-2 or TRBV6-3 and TRBJ2-1, with D maybe TRBD1 (5 bases). The germline CDR1 and CDR2 sequences are MNHEY and SVGEGT. The CDR3 covers 14 residues. The CDR3 loop is CASVQDASYNEQFF. CDR3 coding DNA: TGCGCCAGCGTACAGGACGCCTCCTACAATGAGCAGTTCTTC.

This clonotype was observed many times. The chain employs TRBV5-1 and TRBJ2-1; perhaps TRBD2 as D (6 bases). The V and J ends lost 0 bases and 1 base respectively, with 8 bases between them. This CDR3 spans 15 amino acids. From germline, CDR1 is SGHRS and CDR2 YFSETQ. The CDR3: CASSLVADSYNEQFF. The CDR3 coding sequence is TGCGCCAGCAGCTTGGTAGCGGATTCCTACAATGAGCAGTTCTTC.

This clonotype was detected many times. V is TRBV7-2 and J is TRBJ2-7; D is ambiguous. The CDR3 has 16 residues. V was clipped by 1 base and J by 1 base, with 14 bases between them. In germline, CDR1 is SGHTA, CDR2 FQGNSA. The CDR3 sequence: CASSLDWQFLSYEQYF. The CDR3 coding sequence is TGTGCCAGCAGCTTAGATTGGCAATTTCTGTCCTACGAGCAGTACTTC.

This clonotype was seen repeatedly, ten times or more. The rearrangement uses TRBV7-9 and TRBJ2-1, with D perhaps TRBD2 (6 bases). The V end lost 5 bases, the J end lost 2 bases, and 19 bases lay between the germline ends. This CDR3 spans 17 amino acids. Germline V CDR1 and CDR2: SEHNR, FQNEAQ (reference sequence). The chain's CDR3 is CASSPLQGTSPYNEQFF. CDR3 DNA sequence: TGTGCCAGCAGCCCCCTGCAAGGGACTTCCCCCTACAATGAGCAGTTCTTC.

This clonotype showed up many times. This chain uses TRBV5-4 with TRBJ2-2; D ambiguous. Germline-derived CDR1 and CDR2 are SGHNT and YYREEE (reference sequence). V gave up 4 bases and J gave up 11 bases, with 21 bases separating them. This CDR3 has 15 amino acids. The CDR3 here is CASSQARTPGSELFF. The CDR3 nucleotides read TGTGCCAGCAGCCAGGCGAGGACCCCGGGTAGTGAGCTGTTTTTT. The whole variable domain, filled in from reference TRBV5-4 and TRBJ2-2, reads ETGVTQSPTHLIKTRGQQVTLRCSSQSGHNTVSWYQQALGQGPQFIFQYYREEENGRGNFPPRFSGLQFPNYSSELNVNALELDDSALYLCASSQARTPGSELFFGEGSRLTVL.

This clonotype showed up many times. CDR3: CSARGLLAGATDTQYF. The CDR3 nucleotides are TGCAGTGCTAGGGGGTTACTAGCGGGAGCCACAGATACGCAGTATTTT. This chain joins TRBV20-1 and TRBJ2-3; 11 bases match TRBD2. This CDR3 has 16 residues. Germline values: CDR1 DFQATT, CDR2 SNEGSKA (reference sequence). Germline trimming cut 3 bases from V and 2 bases from J; bases unmatched to any gene: 7.

This rearrangement joins TRBV5-5 to TRBJ2-2, with 11 positions matching TRBD2. There are 16 residues in the CDR3. Germline values: CDR1 SGHKS, CDR2 YYEKEE (reference sequence). V lost 1 base, J lost 5 bases, and 4 bases stayed unmatched. CDR3 protein: CASSLFLAGGTGELFF. CDR3 nucleotide sequence: TGTGCCAGCAGCTTGTTTTTAGCGGGAGGGACCGGGGAGCTGTTTTTT.

Comment on this clonotype: The DNA is left out, because the CDR3 cannot be placed on it with certainty; the CDR3 is given as TCRdb lists it. V is TRBV2 and J is TRBJ2-2; TRBD2, the table's D call, lacks a check against the DNA. The CDR3 is 14 residues long, ends included. Germline V gene sequence: CDR1 SNHLY, CDR2 FYNNEI. The CDR3 protein is CASGRDTGELFFFF.

This clonotype was found many times. The CDR3: CASSVGGGGYNEQFF. As DNA, the CDR3 is TGTGCCAGCAGCGTAGGAGGGGGTGGGTACAATGAGCAGTTCTTC. The chain uses TRBV9 and TRBJ2-1; a possible D gene is TRBD1 (6 bases). The CDR3 totals 15 residues. Germline assignment: CDR1 SGDLS and CDR2 YYNGEE. The V and J ends lost 0 bases and 4 bases respectively, with 11 bases between them.

This clonotype was counted at least ten times. V usage is TRBV29-1 and J usage is TRBJ2-2; TRBD2 might be the D (6 bases). Trimming removed 6 bases from V and 1 base from J, with 12 bases in between. The CDR3 length is 14 residues. Per germline, CDR1 SQVTM and CDR2 ANQGSEA. Here the CDR3 DNA reads TGCAGCGTCTGGGTCGGGGGGAACACCGGGGAGCTGTTTTTT. It codes for CSVWVGGNTGELFF.

In its sample, this clonotype was seen many times. The CDR3 DNA reads TGTGCCAGCAGTTACCTACCTCTAGATACGCAGTATTTT. This codes for CASSYLPLDTQYF. V is TRBV7-3 and J is TRBJ2-3, with D hard to call. This CDR3 has 13 amino acids. V lost 6 bases to trimming and J lost 5 bases, with 12 bases between them. The germline V gene encodes CDR1 SGHTA and CDR2 FQGTGA.

A remark on this clonotype: Since a far larger clone is one base different, this is likely a read error. The chain combines TRBV6-2 or TRBV6-3 with TRBJ2-4, with D possibly called TRBD1 or TRBD2 (6 bases each). This CDR3 has 15 amino acids. Between the trimmed V and J ends, which lost 7 bases and 13 bases, there was a span of 26 bases. Germline CDR1 MNHEY, CDR2 SVGEGT. The CDR3 nucleotides are TGTGCCAGCACCTACGTACCAGGAGGAGGGGGTGAGCAGTACTTC. The encoded protein is CASTYVPGGGGEQYF.

A word on this clonotype: Since no conserved phenylalanine or tryptophan closes the CDR3, a read error is the likely cause. No DNA is shown, since the ends of the CDR3 on it are uncertain; the CDR3 is the one TCRdb lists. The genes are TRBV4-1 and TRBJ2-7; the listed D gene, TRBD2, was not tested against the DNA. The CDR3 spans 10 amino acids, including both terminal residues. From germline, CDR1 is MGHRA and CDR2 YSYEKL. The chain's CDR3 is CASSQTGLAG.

Comment on this clonotype: A far larger clone is one base from this, pointing to a likely read error. The chain couples TRBV12-3 or TRBV12-4 to TRBJ2-7, with D maybe TRBD2 (5 bases). V gave up 1 base and J gave up 7 bases, with 17 bases separating them. CDR3 length: 15 amino acids. CDR3 bases: TGTGCCAGCAGTTTAGGGAGGACTGTGAACAATGAGCAGTACTTC. As protein: CASSLGRTVNNEQYF.

This clonotype showed up many times. The J gene is TRBJ2-1, the V gene TRBV20-1; TRBD2 matches 8 bases. Trimming took 1 base from V and 8 from J; bases not matched to a gene: 7. The CDR3 runs 14 residues. Germline V gene lookup returns CDR1 DFQATT and CDR2 SNEGSKA (reference sequence). CDR3 sequence: CSARGGAGEDEQFF. The CDR3 DNA is TGCAGTGCTAGAGGCGGAGCGGGAGAAGATGAGCAGTTCTTC.